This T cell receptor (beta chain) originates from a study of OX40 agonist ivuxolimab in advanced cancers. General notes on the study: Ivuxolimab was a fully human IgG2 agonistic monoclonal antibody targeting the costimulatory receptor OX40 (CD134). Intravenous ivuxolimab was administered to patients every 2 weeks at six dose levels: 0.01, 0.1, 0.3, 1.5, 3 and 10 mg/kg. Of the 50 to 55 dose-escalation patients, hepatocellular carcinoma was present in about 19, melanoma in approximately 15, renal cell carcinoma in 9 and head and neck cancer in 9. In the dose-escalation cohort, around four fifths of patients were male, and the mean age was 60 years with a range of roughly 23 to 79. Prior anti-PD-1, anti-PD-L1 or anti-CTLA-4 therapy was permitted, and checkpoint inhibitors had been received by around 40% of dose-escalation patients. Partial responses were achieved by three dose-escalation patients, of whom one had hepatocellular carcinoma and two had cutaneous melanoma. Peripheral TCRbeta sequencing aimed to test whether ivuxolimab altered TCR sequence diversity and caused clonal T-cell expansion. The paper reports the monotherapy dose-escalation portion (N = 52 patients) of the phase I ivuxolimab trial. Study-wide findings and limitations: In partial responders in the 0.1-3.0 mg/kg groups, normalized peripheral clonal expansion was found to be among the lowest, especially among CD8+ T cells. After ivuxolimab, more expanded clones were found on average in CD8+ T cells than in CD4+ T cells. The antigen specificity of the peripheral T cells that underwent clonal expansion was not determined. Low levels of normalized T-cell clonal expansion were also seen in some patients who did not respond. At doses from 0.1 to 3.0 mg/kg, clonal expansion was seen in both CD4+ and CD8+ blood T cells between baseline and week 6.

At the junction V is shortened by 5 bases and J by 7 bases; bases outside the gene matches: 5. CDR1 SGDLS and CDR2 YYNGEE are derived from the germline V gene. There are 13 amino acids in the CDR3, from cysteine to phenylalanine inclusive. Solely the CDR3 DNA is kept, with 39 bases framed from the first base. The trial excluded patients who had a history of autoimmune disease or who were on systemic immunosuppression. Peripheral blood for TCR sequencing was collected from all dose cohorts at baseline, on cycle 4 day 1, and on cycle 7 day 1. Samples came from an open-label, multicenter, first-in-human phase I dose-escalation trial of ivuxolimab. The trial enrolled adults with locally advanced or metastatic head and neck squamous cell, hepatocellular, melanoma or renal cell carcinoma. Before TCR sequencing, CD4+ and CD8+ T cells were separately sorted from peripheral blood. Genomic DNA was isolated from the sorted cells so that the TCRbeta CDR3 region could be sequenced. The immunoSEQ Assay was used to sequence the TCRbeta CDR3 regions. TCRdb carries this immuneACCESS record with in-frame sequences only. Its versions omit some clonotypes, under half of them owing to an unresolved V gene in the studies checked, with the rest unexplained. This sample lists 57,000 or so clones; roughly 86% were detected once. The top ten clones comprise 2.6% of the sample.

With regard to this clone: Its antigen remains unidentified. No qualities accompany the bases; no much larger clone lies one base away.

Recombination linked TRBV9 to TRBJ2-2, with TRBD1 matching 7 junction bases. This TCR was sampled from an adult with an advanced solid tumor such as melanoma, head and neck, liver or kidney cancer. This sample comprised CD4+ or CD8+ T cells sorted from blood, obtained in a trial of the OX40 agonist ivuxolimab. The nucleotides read TGTGCCAGCAGTCGACAGGGCGGCGGGGAGCTGTTTTTT. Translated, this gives CASSRQGGGELFF.